Listed below are T cell receptor beta chains from one sample, sequenced in a study of post-analysis software for immune sequencing data. One entry per CDR3 protein results from TCRdb running MiXCR on the PCR reads. The sample yields about 400,000 distinct CDR3 sequences, less than 40% seen once. Sequenced input: blood. The receptors originated from a girl aged 5 to 17 with multiple sclerosis. The CDR3 runs from the conserved cysteine through the conserved F or W. A D gene is named only where the DNA matches it firmly. Clone size appears in some rows only: once, few, many, or a class for an expanded clone.

j_call clone_size cdr3_length v_call d_call cdr3_nt cdr3_aa
TRBJ2-5 . 14 TRBV20-1 . TGCAGTGCCACGCAGGGCAGGACGCAAGAGACCCAGTACTTC CSATQGRTQETQYF
TRBJ1-3 . 14 TRBV28 . TGTGCCAGCAGTCTAGGGGTCTCGGGAAACACCATATATTTT CASSLGVSGNTIYF
TRBJ2-5 few 15 TRBV5-1 . TGCGCCAGCAGCTTGGAGCATCGGTACAGGATATGGAAGTACTTC CASSLEHRYRIWKYF
TRBJ2-3 few 12 TRBV7-6 . TGTGCCAGCAGCTTAGCGACGGGGGCGCAGTATTTT CASSLATGAQYF
TRBJ2-3 few 15 TRBV11-2 TRBD2 TGTGCCAGCAGCTTACAGCGGGGGAGCACAGATACGCAGTATTTT CASSLQRGSTDTQYF
TRBJ2-3 few 14 TRBV6-1 . TGTGCCAGCAGTCCGGGAGTGACCACAGATACGCAGTATTTT CASSPGVTTDTQYF
TRBJ2-3 few 14 TRBV7-9 TRBD2 TGTGCCAGCATACCGCGGGGGAACACAGATACGCAGTATTTT CASIPRGNTDTQYF
TRBJ1-1 few 12 TRBV12-3/TRBV12-4 . TGTGCCAGCAGTTTACCCTGGACCGAAGCTTTCTTT CASSLPWTEAFF
TRBJ2-5 few 14 TRBV5-1 . TGCGCCAGCAGACCTGGGACGTCAAGTGAGACCCAGTACTTC CASRPGTSSETQYF
TRBJ2-1 . 17 TRBV28 . TGTGCCAGCAGTAGTCCAACAGGGAGGGGGTCCTACAATGAGCAGTTCTTC CASSSPTGRGSYNEQFF
TRBJ2-1 few 15 TRBV20-1 TRBD2 TGCAGTGCCGGACTAGCGGGGGGGCGAAGGGGTGAGCAGTTCTTC CSAGLAGGRRGEQFF
TRBJ2-7 . 14 TRBV19 TRBD1 TGTGCCAGTACTACGGACAGGCCTCCCTACGAGCAGTACTTC CASTTDRPPYEQYF
TRBJ1-2 few 13 TRBV5-1 . TGCGCCAGCGGACCGGACAGCCACTATGGCTACACCTTC CASGPDSHYGYTF
TRBJ2-7 few 14 TRBV7-9 . TGTGCCAGCAGCTTAGGGGCGTTCCACCACGAGCAGTACTTC CASSLGAFHHEQYF
TRBJ2-7 many 13 TRBV4-3 . TGCGCCAGCAGCCAAGCGGGAACCTACGAGCAGTACTTC CASSQAGTYEQYF
TRBJ2-3 few 15 TRBV18 . TGTGCCAGCTCACCGACGGGCGAGAGTGGAGATACGCAGTATTTT CASSPTGESGDTQYF
TRBJ1-2 . 16 TRBV5-1 TRBD1 TGCGCCAGCAGAACTGACAGGGGGCAAACTAACTATGGCTACACCTTC CASRTDRGQTNYGYTF
TRBJ1-2 few 12 TRBV20-1 . TGCAGTGCTAGAGTGGAGGGGTATGGCTACACCTTC CSARVEGYGYTF
TRBJ2-1 few 8 TRBV19 . TGTGCCACCTCCCGCGGGTTCTTC CATSRGFF
TRBJ2-7 many 14 TRBV2 TRBD1 TGTGCCAGCGCCGGGACAGGGGTCTCCTACGAGCAGTACTTC CASAGTGVSYEQYF
TRBJ1-2 few 13 TRBV2 . TGTGCCAGCAGGGGTCAGGGGAACTATGGCTACACCTTC CASRGQGNYGYTF
TRBJ2-1 . 15 TRBV7-7 . TGTACTAGCAGCTTAGGAAGGGGTTTAGGAAATGAGCAGTTCTTC CTSSLGRGLGNEQFF
TRBJ2-5 . 17 TRBV27 . TGTGCCAGCAGTTTATCTGGGGGCGGGTCCTGGCTTCGGACCCAGTACTTC CASSLSGGGSWLRTQYF
TRBJ2-7 many 13 TRBV4-1 . TGCGCCAGCAGCCAGGGCACGTCCTACGAGCAGTACTTC CASSQGTSYEQYF
TRBJ2-7 few 13 TRBV5-1 . TGCGCCAGCAGCGCCCAGGTCTCCTACGAGCAGTACTTC CASSAQVSYEQYF
TRBJ2-7 . 14 TRBV5-1 . TGCGCCAGCAGCTTTTGGGGCAGAGTCTACGAGCAGTACTTC CASSFWGRVYEQYF
TRBJ2-7 once 12 TRBV20-1 . TGCAGTGCTAGACCCGACGGACACGAGCAGTACTTC CSARPDGHEQYF
TRBJ2-7 few 15 TRBV6-1 . TGTGCCAGCAGTGGACAAGCCCGTCCTTCCTACGAGCAGTACTTC CASSGQARPSYEQYF
TRBJ2-7 few 17 TRBV7-3 TRBD2 TGTGCCAGCAGCTGCTCAGACTATAGCGGGGGGGCCGATGAGCAGTACTTC CASSCSDYSGGADEQYF
TRBJ2-3 few 13 TRBV29-1 . TGCAGCGTTGCGGTGGAGAGCACAGATACGCAGTATTTT CSVAVESTDTQYF
TRBJ1-2 few 12 TRBV7-2 . TGTGCCAGCAGCTTCTATATGGGCGGCTACACCTTC CASSFYMGGYTF
TRBJ2-7 . 14 TRBV5-6 . TGTGCCAGCAGAGAGACAGGCCTAACCTACGAGCGGTACTTC CASRETGLTYERYF
TRBJ1-2 few 13 TRBV5-4 . TGTGCCAGCAGCGGGGGGTCACACTATGGCTACACCTTC CASSGGSHYGYTF
TRBJ1-1 . 16 TRBV20-1 . TGCAGTGCTAGAAAAGGGTCAGGTCGGGAGTACACTGAAGCTTTCTTT CSARKGSGREYTEAFF